Shown below are 24 T cell receptor beta chains from a single sample sequenced in a study of T cell changes during pregnancy in multiple sclerosis. The protocol was immunoSEQ multiplex PCR, while the TCRdb copy is restricted to in-frame clones and leaves out a portion. In the table there are over 100,000 clones, more than 85% of which are singletons. The source material was peripheral blood, sampled in the third trimester of pregnancy. These TCRs come from a female donor with multiple sclerosis, enrolled in a pregnancy study.

The chain recombines TRBV5-1 with TRBJ2-1; D remains ambiguous. The CDR3 extends over 14 amino acids. Germline CDR1 is SGHRS and CDR2 is YFSETQ. Trimming took 1 base from V and 4 from J, leaving 9 bases between them. The CDR3 nucleotides are TGCGCCAGCAGCTTGATTTTGAGTTACAATGAGCAGTTCTTC. This gives the protein CASSLILSYNEQFF.

J is TRBJ1-2 and V is TRBV6-5, with 7 bases aligning to TRBD1. This CDR3 is built from 13 residues. V shed 2 bases, J shed 6 bases, and the junction held 3 bases outside the gene matches. Germline CDR1 MNHEY, CDR2 SVGAGI. The CDR3 coding sequence is TGTGCCAGCAGTTACGACAGGGCCGATGGCTACACCTTC. Translating it yields CASSYDRADGYTF.

The genes are TRBV29-1 and TRBJ2-1; 8 positions match TRBD1. Germline V gene sequence: CDR1 SQVTM, CDR2 ANQGSEA. The CDR3 sequence is 13 residues long. The CDR3 reads CSITGGSYNEQFF. The CDR3 coding sequence is TGCAGTATCACAGGGGGGTCCTACAATGAGCAGTTCTTC.

The V call is TRBV6-5, the J call TRBJ2-7, with 13 bases aligning to TRBD2. V lost 6 bases, J lost 5 bases, and 4 bases stayed unmatched. Per the germline V gene, CDR1 is MNHEY and CDR2 is SVGAGI. This CDR3 is 14 amino acids long. The CDR3 spells CASSPGLAGDEQYF. The CDR3, as DNA: TGTGCCAGCAGCCCCGGACTAGCGGGAGACGAGCAGTACTTC.

The chain links TRBV29-1 to TRBJ1-1, with a weak D call TRBD1 (5 bases). Germline-derived CDR1 and CDR2 are SQVTM and ANQGSEA. There are 11 residues in the CDR3. Trimming took off 4 bases at V and 3 bases at J, with 6 bases between the two ends. Here the CDR3 reads CSVGGDTEAFF. CDR3 DNA: TGCAGCGTTGGGGGGGACACTGAAGCTTTCTTT.

This clone was observed a few times. The rearrangement joins TRBV7-2 to TRBJ2-5; weak D call: TRBD1 (5 bases). The CDR3 runs to 15 residues. V dropped 2 bases and J dropped 5 bases, with 15 bases sitting between them. Germline values: CDR1 SGHTA, CDR2 FQGNSA. CDR3 sequence (DNA): TGTGCCAGCAGCTTATCCAGGGCGAATAGGGAGACCCAGTACTTC. It translates to CASSLSRANRETQYF.

The chain has TRBV19 and TRBJ1-5; 9 nucleotides align to TRBD1. V was clipped by 3 bases and J by 4 bases; unmatched bases: 4. The CDR3 contains 15 residues. CDR1 and CDR2 (germline): LNHDA, SQIVND (reference sequence). CDR3 sequence: CASSINRGRNQPQHF. The CDR3 DNA is TGTGCCAGTAGTATTAACAGGGGGCGAAATCAGCCCCAGCATTTT.

The chain links TRBV6-1 to TRBJ1-2; 10 bases are a match to TRBD1. CDR1 and CDR2 from the germline V gene are MNHNS and SASEGT. V shed 6 bases and J 3 bases; nucleotides not matched to a gene: 7. This CDR3 spans 15 amino acids. The chain's CDR3 is CASRPGQGRDYGYTF. The CDR3 DNA follows: TGTGCCAGCAGGCCGGGACAGGGGAGGGACTATGGCTACACCTTC.

This CDR3 reads CASSFLSRTGELFF. For the CDR3, the DNA is TGCGCCAGCAGCTTCCTTTCACGGACCGGGGAGCTGTTTTTT. This rearrangement joins TRBV5-1 to TRBJ2-2; D is unclear. Germline values: CDR1 SGHRS, CDR2 YFSETQ. V was pared by 2 bases and J by 5 bases, with 10 bases between. The CDR3 is 14 residues long.

This clone appeared a single time. This rearrangement joins TRBV19 to TRBJ1-2; no definite D call. Germline loops: CDR1 LNHDA, CDR2 SQIVND (reference sequence). Trimming left V 4 bases short and J 5 bases short, with 14 bases between. This CDR3 has 14 amino acids. This chain's CDR3 is CASSRRPAEYGYTF. DNA for the CDR3: TGTGCCAGTAGTAGACGCCCCGCGGAGTATGGCTACACCTTC.

The rearrangement uses TRBV18 and TRBJ2-2, with 7 bases lining up with TRBD1. Germline V gene data show CDR1 as KGHSH and CDR2 as LQKENI. The CDR3 has 18 amino acids. After removal of 3 bases from V and 0 bases from J, the junction contained 10 bases not matched to a gene. CDR3 amino acids: CASSPHAPGTANTGELFF. The CDR3 nucleotides read TGTGCCAGCTCACCTCACGCCCCCGGGACAGCGAACACCGGGGAGCTGTTTTTT.

This clone has a single count. The chain combines TRBV10-3 with TRBJ2-1, with 8 bases matching TRBD2. Germline V gives CDR1 ENHRY, CDR2 SYGVKD. The CDR3 covers 16 residues. Losses at the gene ends were 2 bases for V and 5 bases for J; bases not matched to a gene: 8. The CDR3 DNA reads as TGTGCCATCAGTGAGGGGGGGCTAGCGGGTAACAATGAGCAGTTCTTC. It translates to CAISEGGLAGNNEQFF.

The chain couples TRBV7-9 to TRBJ2-1; 12 bases are shared with TRBD1. The V gene's germline CDR1 is SEHNR and CDR2 FQNEAQ (reference sequence). J gave up 7 bases and V 4 bases, and 8 bases lay outside the gene matches. This CDR3 is 16 amino acids long. DNA for the CDR3: TGTGCCAGCAGCTCTCCGGGACAGGGGGCAGTTAATGAGCAGTTCTTC. The encoded protein is CASSSPGQGAVNEQFF.

Points on this clone: At the DNA level, this CDR3 is encoded by other sequences in the same sample as well. The gene calls are TRBV9 and TRBJ1-5; possible D gene TRBD1, 6 bases. From germline, CDR1 is SGDLS and CDR2 YYNGEE. The CDR3 runs to 14 residues. V was shortened by 3 bases and J by 3 bases, with 10 bases between the two germline ends. The DNA of the CDR3 is TGTGCCAGCAGCGCCGGACAGTACAATCAGCCCCAGCATTTT. Its protein product is CASSAGQYNQPQHF.

V is TRBV7-9 and J is TRBJ1-1; D perhaps matches TRBD1 (6 bases). This CDR3 comprises 14 residues. The V end was cut by 3 bases, the J end by 4 bases, with 12 bases between. CDR1 is SEHNR, CDR2 FQNEAQ, per germline (reference sequence). CDR3 sequence: CASSLGTTGTEAFF. The CDR3 DNA sequence: TGTGCCAGCAGCTTGGGGACGACAGGCACTGAAGCTTTCTTT.

This rearrangement joins TRBV28 to TRBJ2-7, with TRBD2 identical over 7 bases. The CDR3 has 14 amino acids. Trimming cost V 3 bases and J 4 bases; bases outside gene matches: 6. Germline CDR1 reads MDHEN; CDR2 reads SYDVKM. DNA of the CDR3: TGTGCCAGCAGTTTGTCTAGCGGTGGTTACGAGCAGTACTTC. Protein product: CASSLSSGGYEQYF.

The chain couples TRBV6-1 to TRBJ2-7; 7 bases map to TRBD1. This CDR3 contains 14 residues. Germline CDR1 reads MNHNS; CDR2 reads SASEGT. The V and J ends lost 5 bases and 3 bases, in that order; junction bases with no gene match: 7. The CDR3, as DNA: TGTGCCAGCAGTTCCGGGTCAGGGGGCTACGAGCAGTACTTC. Its protein is CASSSGSGGYEQYF.

V and J are TRBV7-3 and TRBJ2-3; possible D gene TRBD2, 6 bases. There are 14 residues in the CDR3. The germline CDR1 and CDR2 sequences are SGHTA and FQGTGA. V was pared by 5 bases and J by 3 bases, with 12 bases between. CDR3 loop: CASSPRLGTDTQYF. Written as DNA, the CDR3 is TGTGCCAGCAGCCCGCGACTAGGAACAGATACGCAGTATTTT.

V usage is TRBV13 and J usage is TRBJ2-1; 11 nucleotides match TRBD2. With 5 bases clipped from V and 7 bases from J, the junction kept 4 bases outside the gene matches. Germline CDR1 reads PRHDT; CDR2 reads FYEKMQ (reference sequence). The CDR3 is made up of 14 amino acids. The CDR3 sequence is CASSPGLAENEQFF. CDR3 bases: TGTGCCAGCAGCCCGGGACTAGCGGAGAATGAGCAGTTCTTC.

On this clone itself: The junction departs from the called germline gene at one end, perhaps through a read error. CDR3 in amino acids: CASSVDRDTSNYGYTF. CDR3 coding DNA: TGTGCCAGTAGTGTAGACCGGGACACCTCTAACTATGGCTACACCTTC. The V and J genes are TRBV19 and TRBJ1-2; D is possibly TRBD1 (6 bases). CDR1 is LNHDA, CDR2 SQIVND, per germline (reference sequence). This CDR3 is built from 16 residues.

The chain links TRBV27 to TRBJ2-1, with 7 nucleotides matching TRBD1. This CDR3 is 15 amino acids long. Germline CDR1 and CDR2: MNHEY and SMNVEV (reference sequence). V gave up 2 bases and J gave up 2 bases; unmatched junction bases: 3. The CDR3 nucleotides are TGTGCCAGCAGTTTACGGGACAGACCCTACAATGAGCAGTTCTTC. This sequence encodes CASSLRDRPYNEQFF.

The rearrangement uses TRBV9 and TRBJ2-1; possibly TRBD2 for D (5 bases). The CDR3 totals 16 residues. CDR1 and CDR2 from the germline V gene are SGDLS and YYNGEE. V was shortened by 4 bases and J by 0 bases, with 14 bases between the two germline ends. The CDR3, as DNA: TGTGCCAGCAGCCCTCCGGACTTAAGCTCCTACAATGAGCAGTTCTTC. Translation: CASSPPDLSSYNEQFF.

This chain connects TRBV19 to TRBJ1-6; 7 nucleotides agree with TRBD1. V gave up 5 bases and J gave up 14 bases; unmatched junction bases: 21. This CDR3 contains 17 residues. The germline CDR1 and CDR2 sequences are LNHDA and SQIVND (reference sequence). CDR3 in DNA: TGTGCCAGTAGTCCTCAAATAGCTACCGGGACAGCTCGGGCCCTCCACTTT. Amino acid sequence: CASSPQIATGTARALHF. Full variable domain (missing parts from reference TRBV19 and TRBJ1-6): DGGITQSPKYLFRKEGQNVTLSCEQNLNHDAMYWYRQDPGQGLRLIYYSQIVNDFQKGDIAEGYSVSREKKESFPLTVTSAQKNPTAFYLCASSPQIATGTARALHFGNGTRLTVT.

The chain joins TRBV7-3 to TRBJ1-1; 8 bases fit TRBD1. Germline CDR1 reads SGHTA; CDR2 reads FQGTGA. Germline trimming cut 1 base from V and 1 base from J; bases unmatched to any gene: 2. This CDR3 region has 15 residues. The CDR3, as DNA: TGTGCCAGCAGCTTAATCGGACAGGGGAACACTGAAGCTTTCTTT. It encodes CASSLIGQGNTEAFF. The whole variable domain, filled in from reference TRBV7-3 and TRBJ1-1, reads GAGVSQTPSNKVTEKGKYVELRCDPISGHTALYWYRQSLGQGPEFLIYFQGTGAADDSGLPNDRFFAVRPEGSVSTLKIQRTERGDSAVYLCASSLIGQGNTEAFFGQGTRLTVV.